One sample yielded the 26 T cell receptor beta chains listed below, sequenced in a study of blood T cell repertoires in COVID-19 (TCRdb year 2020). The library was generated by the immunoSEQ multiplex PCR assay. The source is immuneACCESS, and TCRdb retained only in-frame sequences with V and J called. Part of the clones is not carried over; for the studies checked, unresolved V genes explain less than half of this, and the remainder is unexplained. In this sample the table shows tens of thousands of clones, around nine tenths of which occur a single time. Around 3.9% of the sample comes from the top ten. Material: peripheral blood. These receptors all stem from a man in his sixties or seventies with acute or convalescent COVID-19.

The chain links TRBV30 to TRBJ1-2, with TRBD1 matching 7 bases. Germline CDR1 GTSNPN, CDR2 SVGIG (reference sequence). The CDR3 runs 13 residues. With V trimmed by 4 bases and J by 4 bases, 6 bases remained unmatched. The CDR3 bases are TGTGCCTGGACCATGACAGGGCTCTATGGCTACACCTTC. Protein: CAWTMTGLYGYTF.

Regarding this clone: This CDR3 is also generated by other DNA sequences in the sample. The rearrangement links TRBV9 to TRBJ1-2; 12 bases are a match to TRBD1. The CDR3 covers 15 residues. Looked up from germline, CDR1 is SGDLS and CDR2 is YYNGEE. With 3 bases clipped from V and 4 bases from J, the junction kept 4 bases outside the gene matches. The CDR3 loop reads CASSAGTGGFYGYTF. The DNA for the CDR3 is TGTGCCAGCAGCGCGGGGACAGGGGGCTTCTATGGCTACACCTTC. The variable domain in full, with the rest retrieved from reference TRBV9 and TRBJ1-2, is DSGVTQTPKHLITATGQRVTLRCSPRSGDLSVYWYQQSLDQGLQFLIQYYNGEERAKGNILERFSAQQFPDLHSELNLSSLELGDSALYFCASSAGTGGFYGYTFGSGTRLTVV.

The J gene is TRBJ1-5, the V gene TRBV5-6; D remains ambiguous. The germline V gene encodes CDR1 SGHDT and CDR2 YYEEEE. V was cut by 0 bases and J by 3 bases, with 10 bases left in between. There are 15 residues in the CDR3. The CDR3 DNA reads TGTGCCAGCAGCTTGGGGGGAGGCCCCAATCAGCCCCAGCATTTT. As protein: CASSLGGGPNQPQHF. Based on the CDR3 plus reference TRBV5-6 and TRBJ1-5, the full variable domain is DAGVTQSPTHLIKTRGQQVTLRCSPKSGHDTVSWYQQALGQGPQFIFQYYEEEERQRGNFPDRFSGHQFPNYSSELNVNALLLGDSALYLCASSLGGGPNQPQHFGDGTRLSIL.

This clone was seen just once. CDR3: CASSSTGTPYEQYF. The DNA for the CDR3 is TGTGCCAGCAGCTCCACGGGGACTCCCTACGAGCAGTACTTC. The chain is built from TRBV11-2 and TRBJ2-7, with a tentative D call TRBD2 (6 bases). Trimming stripped 4 bases from V and 2 bases from J, with 12 bases between. The V gene's germline CDR1 is SGHAT and CDR2 FQNNGV. The CDR3 extends over 14 amino acids. The full variable domain, with the rest looked up from reference TRBV11-2 and TRBJ2-7, is EAGVAQSPRYKIIEKRQSVAFWCNPISGHATLYWYQQILGQGPKLLIQFQNNGVVDDSQLPKDRFSAERLKGVDSTLKIQPAKLEDSAVYLCASSSTGTPYEQYFGPGTRLTVT.

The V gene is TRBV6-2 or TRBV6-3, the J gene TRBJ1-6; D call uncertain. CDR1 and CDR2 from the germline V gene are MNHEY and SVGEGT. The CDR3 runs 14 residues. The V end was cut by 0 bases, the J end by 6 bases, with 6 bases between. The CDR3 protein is CASSYSRINSPLHF. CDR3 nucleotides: TGTGCCAGCAGTTACTCCAGGATTAATTCACCCCTCCACTTT.

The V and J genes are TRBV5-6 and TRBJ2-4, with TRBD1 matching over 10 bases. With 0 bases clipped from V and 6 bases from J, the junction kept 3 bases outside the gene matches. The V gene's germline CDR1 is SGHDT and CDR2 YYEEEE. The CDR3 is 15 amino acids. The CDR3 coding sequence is TGTGCCAGCAGCTTGGTGGGACAGGGGCCAAACATTCAGTACTTC. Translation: CASSLVGQGPNIQYF.

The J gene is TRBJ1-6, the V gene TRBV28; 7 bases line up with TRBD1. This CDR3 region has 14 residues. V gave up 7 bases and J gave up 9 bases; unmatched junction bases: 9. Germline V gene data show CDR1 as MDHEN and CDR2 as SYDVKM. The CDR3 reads CASIPGQFSSPLHF. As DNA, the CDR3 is TGTGCCAGCATTCCGGGACAGTTCAGTTCACCCCTCCACTTT.

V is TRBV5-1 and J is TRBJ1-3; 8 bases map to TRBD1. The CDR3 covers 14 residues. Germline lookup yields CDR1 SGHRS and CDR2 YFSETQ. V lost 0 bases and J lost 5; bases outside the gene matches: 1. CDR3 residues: CASSLGTGRNTIYF. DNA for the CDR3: TGCGCCAGCAGCTTGGGGACAGGGCGAAACACCATATATTTT.

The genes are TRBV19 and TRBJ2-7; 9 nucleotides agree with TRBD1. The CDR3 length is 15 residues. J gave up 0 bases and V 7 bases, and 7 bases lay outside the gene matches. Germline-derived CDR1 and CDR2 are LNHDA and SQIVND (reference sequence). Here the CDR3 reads CASTAGQGSSYEQYF. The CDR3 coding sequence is TGTGCCAGTACCGCGGGACAGGGTAGCTCCTACGAGCAGTACTTC. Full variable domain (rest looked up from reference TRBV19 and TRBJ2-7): DGGITQSPKYLFRKEGQNVTLSCEQNLNHDAMYWYRQDPGQGLRLIYYSQIVNDFQKGDIAEGYSVSREKKESFPLTVTSAQKNPTAFYLCASTAGQGSSYEQYFGPGTRLTVT.

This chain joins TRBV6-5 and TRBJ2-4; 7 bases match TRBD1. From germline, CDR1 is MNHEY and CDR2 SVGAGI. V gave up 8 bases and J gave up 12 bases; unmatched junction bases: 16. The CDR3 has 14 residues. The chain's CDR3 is CASHGPRAGGSQYF. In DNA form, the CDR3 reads TGTGCCAGCCACGGCCCGAGGGCAGGGGGTTCTCAGTACTTC.

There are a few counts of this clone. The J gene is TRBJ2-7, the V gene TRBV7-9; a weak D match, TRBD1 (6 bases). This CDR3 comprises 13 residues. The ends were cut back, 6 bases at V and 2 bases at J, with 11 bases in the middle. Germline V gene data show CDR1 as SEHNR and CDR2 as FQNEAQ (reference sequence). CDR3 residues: CASRGTRPYEQYF. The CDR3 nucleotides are TGTGCCAGCAGAGGGACACGGCCCTACGAGCAGTACTTC.

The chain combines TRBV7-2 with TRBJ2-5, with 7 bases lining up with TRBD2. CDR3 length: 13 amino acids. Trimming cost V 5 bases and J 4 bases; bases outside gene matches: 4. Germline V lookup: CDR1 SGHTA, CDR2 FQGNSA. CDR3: CASSPERGETQYF. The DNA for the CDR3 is TGTGCCAGCAGCCCCGAGCGGGGAGAGACCCAGTACTTC.

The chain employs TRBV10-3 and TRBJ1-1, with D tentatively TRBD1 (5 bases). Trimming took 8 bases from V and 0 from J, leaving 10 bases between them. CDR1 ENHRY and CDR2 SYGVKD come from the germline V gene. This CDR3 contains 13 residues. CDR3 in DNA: TGTGCCATCTCGTGGGGCATGAACACTGAAGCTTTCTTT. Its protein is CAISWGMNTEAFF.

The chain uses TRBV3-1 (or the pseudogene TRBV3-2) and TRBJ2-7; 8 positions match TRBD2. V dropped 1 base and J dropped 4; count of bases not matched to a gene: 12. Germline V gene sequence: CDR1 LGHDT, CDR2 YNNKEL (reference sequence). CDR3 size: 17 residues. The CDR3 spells CASSQGTGGTSPYEQYF. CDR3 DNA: TGTGCCAGCAGCCAAGGCACCGGGGGGACTAGTCCATACGAGCAGTACTTC.

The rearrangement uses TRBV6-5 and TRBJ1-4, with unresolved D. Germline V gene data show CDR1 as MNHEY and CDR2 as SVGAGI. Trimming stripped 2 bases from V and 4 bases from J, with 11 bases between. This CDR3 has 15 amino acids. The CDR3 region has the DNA TGTGCCAGCAGTTACCTCGGCAGGCGTAATGAAAAACTGTTTTTT. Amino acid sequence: CASSYLGRRNEKLFF.

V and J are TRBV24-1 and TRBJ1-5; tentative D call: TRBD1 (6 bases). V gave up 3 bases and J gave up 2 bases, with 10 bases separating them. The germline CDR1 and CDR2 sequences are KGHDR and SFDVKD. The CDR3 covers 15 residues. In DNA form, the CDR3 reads TGTGCCACCAGTGATGCCTCAGGGGGCAATCAGCCCCAGCATTTT. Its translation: CATSDASGGNQPQHF.

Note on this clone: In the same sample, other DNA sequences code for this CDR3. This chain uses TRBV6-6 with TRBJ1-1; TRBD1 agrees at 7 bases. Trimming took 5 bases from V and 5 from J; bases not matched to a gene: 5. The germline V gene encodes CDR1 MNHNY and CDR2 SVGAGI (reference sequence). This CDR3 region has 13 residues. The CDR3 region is CASSPPTGTEAFF. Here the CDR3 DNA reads TGTGCCAGCAGTCCCCCGACAGGGACTGAAGCTTTCTTT.

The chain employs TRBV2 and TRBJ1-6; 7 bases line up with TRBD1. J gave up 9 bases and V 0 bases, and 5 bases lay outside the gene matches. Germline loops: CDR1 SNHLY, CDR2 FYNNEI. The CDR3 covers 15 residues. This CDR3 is CASSEASQGGSPLHF. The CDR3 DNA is TGTGCCAGCAGTGAAGCAAGCCAGGGGGGTTCACCCCTCCACTTT.

CDR3 DNA sequence: TGTGCCAGCAGTGCTAACCGGAGCTCCTACGAGCAGTACTTC. This encodes CASSANRSSYEQYF. The J gene is TRBJ2-7, the V gene TRBV9; D not resolved. Trimming took off 5 bases at V and 0 bases at J, with 12 bases between the two ends. This CDR3 is built from 14 residues. Germline CDR1 SGDLS, CDR2 YYNGEE.

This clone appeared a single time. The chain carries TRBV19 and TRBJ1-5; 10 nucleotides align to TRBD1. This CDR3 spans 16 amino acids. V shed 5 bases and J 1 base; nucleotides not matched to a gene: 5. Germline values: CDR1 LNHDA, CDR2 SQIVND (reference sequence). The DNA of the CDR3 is TGTGCCAGTAGTCGTATGGACAGGGGGAGCAATCAGCCCCAGCATTTT. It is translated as CASSRMDRGSNQPQHF.

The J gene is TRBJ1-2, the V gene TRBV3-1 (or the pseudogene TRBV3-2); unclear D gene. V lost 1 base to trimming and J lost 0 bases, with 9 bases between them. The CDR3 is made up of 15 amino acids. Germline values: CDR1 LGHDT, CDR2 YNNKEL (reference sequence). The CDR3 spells CASSQAGVTNYGYTF. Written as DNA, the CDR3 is TGTGCCAGCAGCCAAGCAGGCGTCACTAACTATGGCTACACCTTC.

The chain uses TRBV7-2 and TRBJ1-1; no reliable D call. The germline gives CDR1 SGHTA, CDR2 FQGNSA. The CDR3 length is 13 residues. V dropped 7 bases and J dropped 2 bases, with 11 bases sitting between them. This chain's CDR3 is CASTSSPNTEAFF. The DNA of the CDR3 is TGTGCCAGCACCTCCAGTCCAAACACTGAAGCTTTCTTT.

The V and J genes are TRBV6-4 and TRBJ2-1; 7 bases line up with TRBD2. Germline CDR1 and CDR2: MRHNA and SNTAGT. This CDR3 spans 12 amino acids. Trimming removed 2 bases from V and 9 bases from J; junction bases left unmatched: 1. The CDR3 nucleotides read TGTGCCAGCAGTGACGGGGGGGGTGAGCAGTTCTTC. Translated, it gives CASSDGGGEQFF.

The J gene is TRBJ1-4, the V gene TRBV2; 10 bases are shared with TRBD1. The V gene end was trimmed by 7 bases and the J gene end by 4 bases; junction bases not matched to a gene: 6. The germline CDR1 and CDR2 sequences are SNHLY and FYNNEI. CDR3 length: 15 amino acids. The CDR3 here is CASTMTGGLNEKLFF. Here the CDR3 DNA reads TGTGCCAGCACTATGACAGGGGGCCTTAATGAAAAACTGTTTTTT. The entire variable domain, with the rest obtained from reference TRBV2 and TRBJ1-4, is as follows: EPEVTQTPSHQVTQMGQEVILRCVPISNHLYFYWYRQILGQKVEFLVSFYNNEISEKSEIFDDQFSVERPDGSNFTLKIRSTKLEDSAMYFCASTMTGGLNEKLFFGSGTQLSVL.

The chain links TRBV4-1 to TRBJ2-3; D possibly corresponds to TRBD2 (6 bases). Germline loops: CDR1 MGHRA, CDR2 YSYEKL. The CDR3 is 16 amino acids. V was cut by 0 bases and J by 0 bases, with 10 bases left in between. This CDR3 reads CASSQDRGTSTDTQYF. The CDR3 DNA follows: TGCGCCAGCAGCCAAGATAGAGGGACTAGCACAGATACGCAGTATTTT.

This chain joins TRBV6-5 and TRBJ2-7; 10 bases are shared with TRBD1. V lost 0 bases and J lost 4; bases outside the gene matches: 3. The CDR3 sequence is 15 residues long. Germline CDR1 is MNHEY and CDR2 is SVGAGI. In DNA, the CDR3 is TGTGCCAGCAGTTACTCCGGGACAGGGGTTTACGAGCAGTACTTC. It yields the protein CASSYSGTGVYEQYF.